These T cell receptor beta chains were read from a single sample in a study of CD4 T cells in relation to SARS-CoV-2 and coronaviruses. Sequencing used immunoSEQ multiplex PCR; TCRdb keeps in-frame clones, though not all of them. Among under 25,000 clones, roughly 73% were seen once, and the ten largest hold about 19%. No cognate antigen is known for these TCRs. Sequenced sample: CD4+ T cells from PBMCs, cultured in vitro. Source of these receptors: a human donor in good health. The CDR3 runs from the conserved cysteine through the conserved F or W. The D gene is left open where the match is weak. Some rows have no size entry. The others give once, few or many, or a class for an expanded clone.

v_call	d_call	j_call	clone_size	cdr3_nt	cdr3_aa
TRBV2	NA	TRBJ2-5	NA	TGTGCCAGCAGTGGAGAGACCCAGTACTTC	CASSGETQYF
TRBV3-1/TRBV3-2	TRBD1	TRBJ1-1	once	TGTGCCAGCAGCCGCCGGACAGGGGGCCATATGAACACTGAAGCTTTCTTT	CASSRRTGGHMNTEAFF
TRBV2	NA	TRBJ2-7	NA	TGTGCCAGCAACCTCGGACTAAACTACGAGCAGTACTTC	CASNLGLNYEQYF
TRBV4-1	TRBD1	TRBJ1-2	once	TGCGCCAGCAGCACGGACAGGGCACGAGATTTTGGCTACACCTTC	CASSTDRARDFGYTF
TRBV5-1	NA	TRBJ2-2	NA	TGCGCCAGCAGCTTGTTTTCTCAGGGACGGAACTCAAACACCGGGGAGCTGTTTTTT	CASSLFSQGRNSNTGELFF
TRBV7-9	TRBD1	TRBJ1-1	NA	TGTGCCAGCAGCCGAACCGGAAGGGGGCCGAACACTGAAGCTTTCTTT	CASSRTGRGPNTEAFF
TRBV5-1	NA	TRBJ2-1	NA	TGCGCCAGCCGGGGGTACAATGAGCAGTTCTTC	CASRGYNEQFF
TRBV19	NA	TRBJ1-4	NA	TGTGCCAGTAGTCAGGAGAACCTCCGTGGTGAAAAACTGTTTTTT	CASSQENLRGEKLFF
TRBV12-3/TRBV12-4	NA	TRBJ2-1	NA	TGTGCCAGCAGTGGGTACAATGAGCAGTTCTTC	CASSGYNEQFF
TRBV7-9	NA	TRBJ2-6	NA	TGTGCCAGCAGCTTAACGGGTGGGGCCAACGTCCTGACTTTC	CASSLTGGANVLTF
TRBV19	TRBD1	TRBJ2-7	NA	TGTGCCAGTAGTATAGAAGGGGGCGAGACCTACGAGCAGTACTTC	CASSIEGGETYEQYF
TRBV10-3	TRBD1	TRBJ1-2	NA	TGTGCCATCAGTGCCAATTCGGGACAGGGCTTATCTAACTATGGCTACACCTTC	CAISANSGQGLSNYGYTF
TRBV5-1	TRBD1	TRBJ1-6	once	TGCGCCAGCAGCTTGGGTTACAGGGGGAGCTCCTATAATTCACCCCTCCACTTT	CASSLGYRGSSYNSPLHF
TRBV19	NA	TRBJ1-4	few	TGTGCCAGTAGTACAAGAGATAGGGGAAAACTGTTTTTT	CASSTRDRGKLFF
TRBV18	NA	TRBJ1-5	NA	TGTGCCAGCTCACCGGGTGGGGGTAGCAATCAGCCCCAGCATTTT	CASSPGGGSNQPQHF
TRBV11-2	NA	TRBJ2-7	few	TGTGCCAGCAGCGACTACTCGACGGGACCCTACGAGCAGTACTTC	CASSDYSTGPYEQYF
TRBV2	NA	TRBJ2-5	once	TGTGCCAGCAGTGAGGGATTTATGCGGGTAGAGGGCGAGACCCAGTACTTC	CASSEGFMRVEGETQYF
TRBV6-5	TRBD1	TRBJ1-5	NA	TGTGCCAGCAGCCTTGACAGGGGGTTGCAGCCCCAGCATTTT	CASSLDRGLQPQHF
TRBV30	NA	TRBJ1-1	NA	TGTGCCTGGAATCGGGACGGTGGGGTCAGAGCTTTCTTT	CAWNRDGGVRAFF
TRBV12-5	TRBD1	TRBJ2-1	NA	TGTGCTAGTGGTACCGACAGGGGAGATGAGCAGTTCTTC	CASGTDRGDEQFF
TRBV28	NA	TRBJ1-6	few	TGTGCCAGCAGTTTATTATATCCCGTTCATAATTCACCCCTCCACTTT	CASSLLYPVHNSPLHF
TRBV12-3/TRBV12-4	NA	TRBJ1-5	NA	TGTGCCAGCAGTCGGGACCGCCGCCAGCCCCAGCATTTT	CASSRDRRQPQHF
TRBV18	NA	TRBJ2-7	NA	TGTGCCAGCTCACCACTTGGGGAGAGCTCCTACGAGCAGTACTTC	CASSPLGESSYEQYF
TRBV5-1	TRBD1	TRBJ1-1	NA	TGCGCCAGCAGCTTGGCCGCAGGGGGCACTGAAGCTTTCTTT	CASSLAAGGTEAFF
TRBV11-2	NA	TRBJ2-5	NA	TGTGCCAGCAGCCGGATGGGTCTAGCGAACCAAGAGACCCAGTACTTC	CASSRMGLANQETQYF
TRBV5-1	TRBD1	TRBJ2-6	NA	TGCGCCAGCAGCTTGGGAGGACAGGCTCCAGCGGCCAACGTCCTGACTTTC	CASSLGGQAPAANVLTF
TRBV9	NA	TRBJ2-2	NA	TGTGCCAGCAGCGTAGGTCGCACCGGGGAGCTGTTTTTT	CASSVGRTGELFF